These 29 T cell receptor beta chains came from one sample sequenced in a study of blood T cell repertoires in COVID-19. Sequencing was performed with immunoSEQ multiplex PCR; in TCRdb, only in-frame clones are kept and a portion is missing. In the table there are around 180,000 clones, around 85% of which are singletons. Sequenced: peripheral blood. These receptors all stem from an elderly woman with acute or convalescent COVID-19.

This clone showed up just a few times. This rearrangement joins TRBV30 to TRBJ1-1, with no clear D. Germline V gene sequence: CDR1 GTSNPN, CDR2 SVGIG (reference sequence). This CDR3 is 11 amino acids long. Trimming removed 5 bases from V and 6 bases from J, with 10 bases in between. This CDR3 is CAWWEVAEAFF. In nucleotides, the CDR3 is TGTGCCTGGTGGGAGGTCGCTGAAGCTTTCTTT. Full variable domain (missing parts from reference TRBV30 and TRBJ1-1): SQTIHQWPATLVQPVGSPLSLECTVEGTSNPNLYWYRQAAGRGLQLLFYSVGIGQISSEVPQNLSASRPQDRQFILSSKKLLLSDSGFYLCAWWEVAEAFFGQGTRLTVV.

The chain uses TRBV11-1 and TRBJ1-1; 7 positions agree with TRBD1. J was trimmed by 8 bases and V by 5 bases; bases with no gene match: 5. The length of the CDR3 is 12 residues. Germline CDR1 is SGHAT and CDR2 is FQDESV (reference sequence). The CDR3 spells CASSLNRGEAFF. For the CDR3, the DNA is TGTGCCAGCAGCCTTAACAGGGGAGAAGCTTTCTTT.

The rearrangement links TRBV19 to TRBJ2-6; 8 positions match TRBD1. The CDR3 contains 17 residues. Germline lookup yields CDR1 LNHDA and CDR2 SQIVND (reference sequence). V lost 5 bases, J lost 2 bases, and 8 bases stayed unmatched. The CDR3 DNA follows: TGTGCCAGTAGTCCGGGGCAGGGGGCGACTGGGGCCAACGTCCTGACTTTC. Its protein is CASSPGQGATGANVLTF.

This clone was observed a single time. The chain joins TRBV5-6 to TRBJ2-7; 7 bases are a match to TRBD1. V trimming: 0 bases; J trimming: 9 bases; junction bases outside the gene matches: 12. Germline values: CDR1 SGHDT, CDR2 YYEEEE. The CDR3 has 15 amino acids. DNA for the CDR3: TGTGCCAGCAGCTTGGGAGGGACAGATACTACGAGGCAGTACTTC. Its protein product is CASSLGGTDTTRQYF.

The chain carries TRBV14 and TRBJ2-3, with a possible D match to TRBD2 (6 bases). The CDR3 covers 15 residues. V was cut by 1 base and J by 4 bases, with 12 bases left in between. CDR1 and CDR2 (germline): SGHDN, FVKESK. The CDR3 loop reads CASSQGLGEADTQYF. Written as DNA, the CDR3 is TGTGCCAGCAGCCAAGGACTAGGTGAAGCAGATACGCAGTATTTT.

The rearrangement joins TRBV9 to TRBJ2-3; D might be TRBD1 (6 bases). CDR1 is SGDLS, CDR2 YYNGEE, per germline. V gave up 0 bases and J gave up 2 bases, with 10 bases separating them. The CDR3 is made up of 15 amino acids. DNA of the CDR3: TGTGCCAGCAGCGTAGTGGGGGCCACCACAGATACGCAGTATTTT. Its protein is CASSVVGATTDTQYF.

Regarding this clone: One junction end does not reproduce the germline sequence, and a read error may be involved. The chain has TRBV11-2 and TRBJ2-7, with 11 bases matching TRBD2. In germline, CDR1 is SGHAT, CDR2 FQNNGV. This CDR3 contains 12 residues. The DNA for the CDR3 is TGTGCCAGCAGCTCGACTAGCGGGGCACCCCTGTTC. Translating it yields CASSSTSGAPLF. Full variable domain (missing parts from reference TRBV11-2 and TRBJ2-7): EAGVAQSPRYKIIEKRQSVAFWCNPISGHATLYWYQQILGQGPKLLIQFQNNGVVDDSQLPKDRFSAERLKGVDSTLKIQPAKLEDSAVYLCASSSTSGAPLFGPGTRLTVT.

The table lists this clone with a count of one. The J gene is TRBJ1-3, the V gene TRBV7-2; D not certain. The CDR3 is made up of 14 amino acids. Per germline, CDR1 SGHTA and CDR2 FQGNSA. Trimming left V 5 bases short and J 5 bases short, with 13 bases between. The CDR3 here is CASSPPPGRNTIYF. For the CDR3, the DNA is TGTGCCAGCAGCCCCCCCCCGGGGAGAAACACCATATATTTT.

The chain combines TRBV5-1 with TRBJ1-6; weak D call: TRBD1 (6 bases). Trimming stripped 5 bases from V and 13 bases from J, with 19 bases between. Per the germline V gene, CDR1 is SGHRS and CDR2 is YFSETQ. This CDR3 comprises 14 residues. CDR3 coding DNA: TGCGCCAGCAGACCAGGGGAGACCGGTTCGCCCCTCCACTTT. This encodes CASRPGETGSPLHF.

The chain couples TRBV7-4 to TRBJ2-5, with a tentative D call TRBD2 (7 bases). Trimming took off 5 bases at V and 4 bases at J, with 26 bases between the two ends. CDR1 is SGHVT, CDR2 SQSDAQ, per germline. The CDR3 spans 18 residues. The CDR3: CASSNSGTGGQCRETQYF. As DNA, the CDR3 is TGTGCCAGCAGCAATAGCGGTACGGGGGGCCAGTGTCGAGAGACCCAGTACTTC.

The chain employs TRBV4-1 and TRBJ1-6; TRBD1 might be the D (5 bases). Germline loops: CDR1 MGHRA, CDR2 YSYEKL. The V end lost 2 bases, the J end lost 7 bases, and 12 bases lay between the germline ends. CDR3 length: 15 residues. The chain's CDR3 is CASSQSGLPNSPLHF. DNA for the CDR3: TGCGCCAGCAGCCAATCGGGACTACCGAATTCACCCCTCCACTTT.

This clone was observed a few times. This chain connects TRBV5-5 to TRBJ2-1; 10 bases are a match to TRBD1. Germline V gene data show CDR1 as SGHKS and CDR2 as YYEKEE (reference sequence). The length of the CDR3 is 17 residues. V lost 4 bases to trimming and J lost 8 bases; unmatched junction nucleotides: 15. CDR3: CASSGRDRGRIRDEQFF. DNA for the CDR3: TGTGCCAGCAGCGGCCGGGACAGGGGAAGAATAAGGGATGAGCAGTTCTTC.

The rearrangement uses TRBV10-3 and TRBJ1-4, with 7 bases matching TRBD1. The CDR3 sequence is 14 residues long. V lost 0 bases and J lost 8; bases outside the gene matches: 3. Germline V gene data show CDR1 as ENHRY and CDR2 as SYGVKD. The CDR3, as DNA: TGTGCCATCAGTGAGTCGAGGGGGCCGGAAAAACTGTTTTTT. Translation: CAISESRGPEKLFF.

The rearrangement joins TRBV29-1 to TRBJ1-2, with D perhaps TRBD1 (5 bases). Germline V lookup: CDR1 SQVTM, CDR2 ANQGSEA. The length of the CDR3 is 12 residues. V lost 6 bases to trimming and J lost 2 bases, with 10 bases between them. CDR3 in amino acids: CSVIQANYGYTF. CDR3 coding DNA: TGCAGCGTGATACAGGCGAACTATGGCTACACCTTC.

Only a few counts were recorded for this clone. V gene TRBV10-1 combines with J gene TRBJ2-2, with 7 bases fitting TRBD1. The CDR3 is made up of 15 amino acids. V was pared by 5 bases and J by 0 bases, with 3 bases of the junction left unmatched. Germline V gene lookup returns CDR1 WNHNN and CDR2 SYGVQD (reference sequence). CDR3 nucleotides: TGCGCCAGCAGTTCCGGGACAGCGAACACCGGGGAGCTGTTTTTT. Translating gives CASSSGTANTGELFF.

The chain links TRBV6-5 to TRBJ1-5; D uncertain. The CDR3 has 14 amino acids. V was cut by 6 bases and J by 3 bases, with 12 bases left in between. Germline-derived CDR1 and CDR2 are MNHEY and SVGAGI. The DNA of the CDR3 is TGTGCCAGCAGACCCGGACGGGACAATCAGCCCCAGCATTTT. This codes for CASRPGRDNQPQHF.

This chain connects TRBV6-5 to TRBJ1-2; TRBD1 might be the D (5 bases). The germline V gene encodes CDR1 MNHEY and CDR2 SVGAGI. Trimming left V 0 bases short and J 3 bases short, with 8 bases between. CDR3 length: 14 residues. Here the CDR3 reads CASSYSTEDYGYTF. The CDR3 DNA sequence: TGTGCCAGCAGTTACTCGACAGAAGACTATGGCTACACCTTC.

In its sample, this clone was seen once. The V call is TRBV4-1, the J call TRBJ2-1; TRBD1 is a possible D gene (5 bases). The germline V gene encodes CDR1 MGHRA and CDR2 YSYEKL. The CDR3 extends over 14 amino acids. The ends were cut back, 10 bases at V and 10 bases at J, with 23 bases in the middle. The CDR3 DNA reads TGCGCCACCGGGCGTGTTGGTGGGGCTAAAGAGCAGTTCTTC. Its protein product is CATGRVGGAKEQFF.

The rearrangement joins TRBV7-9 to TRBJ2-1, with 11 bases that match TRBD2. This CDR3 region has 16 residues. The V gene's germline CDR1 is SEHNR and CDR2 FQNEAQ (reference sequence). The junction had 12 bases not matched to a gene; V was cut back by 5 bases and J by 9 bases. In nucleotides, the CDR3 is TGTGCCAGCAGCAGAATAGCGGGAGGGCAGTCGAGTGAGCAGTTCTTC. Amino acid sequence: CASSRIAGGQSSEQFF.

The chain couples TRBV7-2 to TRBJ2-5, with TRBD2 matching over 9 bases. V was clipped by 0 bases and J by 5 bases; unmatched bases: 7. Germline CDR1 is SGHTA and CDR2 is FQGNSA. There are 16 residues in the CDR3. CDR3: CASSLAGAGGLETQYF. The CDR3 DNA sequence: TGTGCCAGCAGCTTAGCTGGGGCGGGGGGGCTGGAGACCCAGTACTTC.

The gene calls are TRBV3-1 (or the pseudogene TRBV3-2) and TRBJ2-3; 9 bases map to TRBD2. In germline, CDR1 is LGHDT, CDR2 YNNKEL (reference sequence). This CDR3 is 15 amino acids long. Trimming removed 2 bases from V and 3 bases from J; junction bases left unmatched: 3. The CDR3 nucleotides are TGTGCCAGCAGCCAATTAGCGGGAGCGACAGATACGCAGTATTTT. Protein sequence: CASSQLAGATDTQYF.

This sequence joins TRBV4-1 and TRBJ2-1; D perhaps matches TRBD1 (6 bases). Germline V CDR1 and CDR2: MGHRA, YSYEKL. This CDR3 has 14 residues. V was cut by 5 bases and J by 2 bases, with 10 bases left in between. The DNA for the CDR3 is TGCGCCAGCAGCGCTAGGGACACCTACAATGAGCAGTTCTTC. Protein product: CASSARDTYNEQFF.

The table lists this clone with a count of one. The chain joins TRBV19 to TRBJ1-2, with a weak D call TRBD1 (5 bases). V was shortened by 7 bases and J by 8 bases, with 14 bases between the two germline ends. CDR1 is LNHDA and CDR2 is SQIVND in the germline V gene (reference sequence). This CDR3 spans 12 amino acids. The CDR3 sequence: CASIGQGHGYTF. CDR3 DNA sequence: TGTGCCAGTATTGGTCAGGGTCACGGCTACACCTTC.

The rearrangement joins TRBV7-9 to TRBJ2-1; TRBD2 agrees at 11 bases. This CDR3 comprises 17 residues. Trimming cost V 5 bases and J 2 bases; bases outside gene matches: 8. Germline-derived CDR1 and CDR2 are SEHNR and FQNEAQ (reference sequence). The CDR3 sequence: CASSKPSGRQAYNEQFF. The CDR3, as DNA: TGTGCCAGCAGCAAACCTAGCGGGAGGCAAGCCTACAATGAGCAGTTCTTC. Variable domain in full (rest from reference TRBV7-9 and TRBJ2-1): DTGVSQNPRHKITKRGQNVTFRCDPISEHNRLYWYRQTLGQGPEFLTYFQNEAQLEKSRLLSDRFSAERPKGSFSTLEIQRTEQGDSAMYLCASSKPSGRQAYNEQFFGPGTRLTVL.

The CDR3 sequence is CASSTGRGKDGYTF. The CDR3 region has the DNA TGCGCCAGCAGCACCGGACGGGGGAAGGATGGCTACACCTTC. V gene TRBV5-1 combines with J gene TRBJ1-2; TRBD1 might be the D (5 bases). CDR3 length: 14 residues. V was clipped by 4 bases and J by 6 bases, with 16 bases between them. CDR1 is SGHRS, CDR2 YFSETQ, per germline.

The chain carries TRBV29-1 and TRBJ2-7; D is possibly TRBD1 (6 bases). The CDR3 has 13 residues. Per the germline V gene, CDR1 is SQVTM and CDR2 is ANQGSEA. V was pared by 6 bases and J by 5 bases, with 17 bases between. The CDR3 sequence is CSVGFRGRDEQYF. The DNA of the CDR3 is TGCAGCGTGGGGTTCAGGGGACGCGACGAGCAGTACTTC.

This chain links TRBV2 with TRBJ2-2; TRBD2 matches 9 bases. V shed 7 bases and J 6 bases; nucleotides not matched to a gene: 3. The CDR3 length is 13 residues. From germline, CDR1 is SNHLY and CDR2 FYNNEI. Written as DNA, the CDR3 is TGTGCCAGCAATAGCGGGGGAGCCGGGGAGCTGTTTTTT. Translated, it gives CASNSGGAGELFF.

The chain is built from TRBV5-1 and TRBJ2-5; 7 bases map to TRBD2. The J segment lost 2 bases and the V segment lost 4 bases, leaving 8 bases of the junction unmatched. The CDR3 has 15 residues. Germline loops: CDR1 SGHRS, CDR2 YFSETQ. The CDR3: CASSPGLTHQETQYF. The DNA for the CDR3 is TGCGCCAGCAGCCCGGGACTAACCCATCAAGAGACCCAGTACTTC.

This clone was observed a handful of times. This chain links TRBV7-2 with TRBJ1-5; 10 bases are a match to TRBD1. The CDR3 is made up of 17 amino acids. V trimming: 0 bases; J trimming: 11 bases; junction bases outside the gene matches: 13. The germline V gene encodes CDR1 SGHTA and CDR2 FQGNSA. CDR3 protein: CASSLAASGTGASAQHF. CDR3 DNA: TGTGCCAGCAGCTTAGCCGCCTCCGGGACAGGGGCCTCGGCCCAGCATTTT.